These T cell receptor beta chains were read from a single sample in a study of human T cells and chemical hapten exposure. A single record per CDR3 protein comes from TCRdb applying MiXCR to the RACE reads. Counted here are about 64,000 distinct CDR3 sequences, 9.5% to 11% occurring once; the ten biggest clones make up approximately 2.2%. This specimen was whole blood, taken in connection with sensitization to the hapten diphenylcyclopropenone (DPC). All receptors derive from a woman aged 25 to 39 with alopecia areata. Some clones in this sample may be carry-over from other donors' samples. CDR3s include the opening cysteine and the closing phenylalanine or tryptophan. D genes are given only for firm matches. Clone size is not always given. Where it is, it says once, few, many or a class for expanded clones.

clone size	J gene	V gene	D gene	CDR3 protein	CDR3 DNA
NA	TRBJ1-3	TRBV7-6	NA	CASSLYHNTIYF	TGTGCCAGCAGCTTGTATCACAACACCATATATTTT
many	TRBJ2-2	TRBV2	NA	CASSVLFGELFF	TGTGCCAGCAGTGTTCTTTTCGGGGAGCTGTTTTTT
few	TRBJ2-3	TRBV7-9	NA	CASSFAGGADTQYF	TGTGCCAGCAGCTTTGCGGGTGGAGCAGATACGCAGTATTTT
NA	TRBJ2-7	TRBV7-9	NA	CASNSDTYEQYF	TGTGCCAGCAACAGTGACACCTACGAGCAGTACTTC
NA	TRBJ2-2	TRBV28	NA	CASVQTNTGELFF	TGTGCCAGCGTCCAGACGAACACCGGGGAGCTGTTTTTT
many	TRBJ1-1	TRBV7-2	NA	CASSLPRRRPSGMITEAFF	TGTGCCAGCAGCTTACCCCGCCGACGACCCAGTGGCATGATCACTGAAGCTTTCTTT
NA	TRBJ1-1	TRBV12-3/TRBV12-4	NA	CASSPRSNTEAFF	TGTGCCAGCAGTCCTAGATCGAACACTGAAGCTTTCTTT
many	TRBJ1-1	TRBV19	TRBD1	CASSMGTGETFF	TGTGCCAGTAGTATGGGGACAGGGGAGACTTTCTTT
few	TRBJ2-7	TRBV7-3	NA	CASSPHRAEYYEQYF	TGTGCCAGCAGCCCCCACCGGGCGGAATACTACGAGCAGTACTTC
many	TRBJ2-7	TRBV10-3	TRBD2	CAIRNPGLAVYEQYF	TGTGCCATCCGAAACCCGGGACTAGCGGTCTACGAGCAGTACTTC
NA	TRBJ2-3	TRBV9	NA	CASSVAAGRTDTQYF	TGTGCCAGCAGCGTAGCCGCGGGACGCACAGATACGCAGTATTTT
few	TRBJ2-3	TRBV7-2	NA	CASSPITSSDTQYF	TGTGCCAGCAGCCCAATTACTAGCTCAGATACGCAGTATTTT
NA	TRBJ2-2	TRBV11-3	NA	CASSLGILQAGELFF	TGTGCCAGCAGCTTAGGCATCCTCCAGGCCGGGGAGCTGTTTTTT
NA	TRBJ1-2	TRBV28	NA	CASSLGVGYGYTF	TGTGCCAGCAGTTTGGGGGTAGGCTATGGCTACACCTTC
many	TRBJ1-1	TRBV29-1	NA	CSAGHTEAFF	TGCAGCGCGGGGCACACTGAAGCTTTCTTT
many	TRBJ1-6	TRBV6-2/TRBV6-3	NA	CASSNYLGTPQGLHF	TGTGCCAGCAGTAACTACTTGGGGACTCCTCAAGGACTCCACTTT
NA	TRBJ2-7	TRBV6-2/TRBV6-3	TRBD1	CASSQPGQGSNEQYF	TGTGCCAGCAGTCAACCGGGACAGGGATCCAACGAGCAGTACTTC
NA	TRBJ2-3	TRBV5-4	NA	CASSLAKRISTDTQYF	TGTGCCAGCAGCTTGGCGAAGCGGATAAGCACAGATACGCAGTATTTT
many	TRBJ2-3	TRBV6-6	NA	CASSYSSLRTDTQYF	TGTGCCAGCAGTTACTCGTCCCTGCGTACAGATACGCAGTATTTT
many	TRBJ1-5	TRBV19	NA	CASSPGNSNQPQHF	TGTGCCAGTAGTCCGGGTAATAGCAATCAGCCCCAGCATTTT
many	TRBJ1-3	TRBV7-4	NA	CASSFGGRSGNTIYF	TGTGCCAGCAGCTTTGGGGGACGCTCTGGAAACACCATATATTTT
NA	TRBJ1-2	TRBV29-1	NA	CSVPGTPELYGYTF	TGCAGCGTACCCGGGACCCCGGAGCTCTATGGCTACACCTTC
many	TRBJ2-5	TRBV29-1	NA	CSAVGIQETQYF	TGCAGCGCCGTCGGCATCCAAGAGACCCAGTACTTC
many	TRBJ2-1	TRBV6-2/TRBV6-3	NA	CASSYEGPANEQFF	TGTGCCAGCAGTTACGAAGGGCCAGCCAATGAGCAGTTCTTC
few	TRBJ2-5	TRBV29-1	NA	CSVEDFGVKETQYF	TGCAGCGTTGAAGATTTTGGAGTGAAAGAGACCCAGTACTTC
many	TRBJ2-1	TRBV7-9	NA	CASSPDLSSYNEQFF	TGTGCCAGCAGTCCAGATCTTAGCTCCTACAATGAGCAGTTCTTC
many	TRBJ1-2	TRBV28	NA	CASGGTYGYTF	TGTGCCTCCGGGGGGACTTACGGCTACACCTTC
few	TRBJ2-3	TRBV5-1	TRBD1	CASSVDRATDTQYF	TGCGCCAGCAGCGTGGACAGGGCCACAGATACGCAGTATTTT
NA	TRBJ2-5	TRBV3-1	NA	CASSRQGGYQETQYF	TGTGCCAGCAGCCGACAGGGAGGTTACCAAGAGACCCAGTACTTC
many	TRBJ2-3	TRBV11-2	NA	CASSWRAPTDTQYF	TGTGCCAGCAGCTGGCGTGCTCCCACAGATACGCAGTATTTT
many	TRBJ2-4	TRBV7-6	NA	CASSVGGPGNIQYF	TGTGCCAGCAGCGTCGGGGGGCCAGGAAACATTCAGTACTTC
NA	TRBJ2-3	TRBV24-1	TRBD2	CATSEAGGLDTQYF	TGTGCCACCAGTGAGGCGGGAGGGCTAGATACGCAGTATTTT
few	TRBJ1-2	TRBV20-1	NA	CSAKIDSALGYTF	TGCAGTGCTAAAATAGACAGTGCCCTTGGCTACACCTTC
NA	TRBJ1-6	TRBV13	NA	CASNLGTYNSPLHF	TGTGCCAGCAATTTGGGGACCTATAATTCACCCCTCCACTTT
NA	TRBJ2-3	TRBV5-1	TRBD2	CASSLAAGAADTQYF	TGCGCCAGCAGCTTGGCGGCGGGAGCTGCAGATACGCAGTATTTT
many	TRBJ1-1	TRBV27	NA	CASRPNPGLKNTEAFF	TGTGCCAGCAGACCCAACCCCGGACTGAAGAACACTGAAGCTTTCTTT
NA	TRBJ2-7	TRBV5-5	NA	CASSLDGGGVYEQYF	TGTGCCAGCAGCTTGGATGGTGGCGGGGTATACGAGCAGTACTTC
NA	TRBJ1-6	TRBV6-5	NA	CASSPDRGGSPLHF	TGTGCCAGCAGCCCCGACAGAGGCGGTTCACCCCTCCACTTT
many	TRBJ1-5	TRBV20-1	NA	CSAIPQGNQPQHF	TGCAGTGCTATCCCACAGGGCAATCAGCCCCAGCATTTT
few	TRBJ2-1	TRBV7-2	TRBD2	CASSLGPSSGGNEQFF	TGTGCCAGCAGCTTAGGTCCGTCTAGCGGGGGTAATGAGCAGTTCTTC